Shown below are 24 T cell receptor beta chains from a single sample sequenced in a study of blood T cell repertoires in COVID-19. Method: immunoSEQ multiplex PCR; TCRdb's copy keeps in-frame clones and lacks some. Of 350,000 to 400,000 clones in the sample, more than 75% are singletons; the top ten hold approximately 1%. The sequenced sample consisted of PBMCs or T cells enriched from blood (not recorded which). Every receptor here comes from a woman in her 30s with acute COVID-19.

About this clone itself: A much larger clone sits a single nucleotide away, making a read error possible. The rearrangement links TRBV7-2 to TRBJ1-5; TRBD1 matches at 9 bases. With 2 bases clipped from V and 4 bases from J, the junction kept 3 bases outside the gene matches. Germline CDR1 reads SGHTA; CDR2 reads FQGNSA. This CDR3 comprises 15 residues. CDR3 DNA sequence: TGTGCCAGCAGCTTATCCGGGACAGGGAATCAGCCCCAGCATTTT. The encoded protein is CASSLSGTGNQPQHF.

This clone occurred a few times. V usage is TRBV6-2 or TRBV6-3 and J usage is TRBJ1-2, with 7 nucleotides matching TRBD1. The CDR3 loop spans 14 amino acids. The junction had 7 bases not matched to a gene; V was cut back by 0 bases and J by 9 bases. CDR1 and CDR2 from the germline V gene are MNHEY and SVGEGT. The CDR3 is CASSYSGQPNRYTF. CDR3 DNA: TGTGCCAGCAGTTACTCGGGACAGCCAAACCGCTACACCTTC.

The gene calls are TRBV28 and TRBJ2-5, with D perhaps TRBD2 (6 bases). This CDR3 has 14 amino acids. Between the trimmed V and J ends, which lost 4 bases and 2 bases, there was a span of 11 bases. Germline-derived CDR1 and CDR2 are MDHEN and SYDVKM. The CDR3 DNA reads as TGTGCCAGCAGTTCAGGGACTCCACAAGAGACCCAGTACTTC. Protein product: CASSSGTPQETQYF.

V and J are TRBV4-1 and TRBJ1-4; D is possibly TRBD1 (5 bases). Germline V gives CDR1 MGHRA, CDR2 YSYEKL. Trimming cost V 1 base and J 1 base, with 10 bases left between them. This CDR3 has 16 amino acids. The CDR3 here is CASSQAPTGTNEKLFF. As DNA, the CDR3 is TGCGCCAGCAGCCAAGCCCCCACAGGAACTAATGAAAAACTGTTTTTT.

V is TRBV5-1 and J is TRBJ1-1; the match to TRBD1 covers 9 bases. The trim removed 5 bases at V and 2 bases at J, leaving 13 bases unmatched. The CDR3 covers 17 residues. Germline CDR1 and CDR2: SGHRS and YFSETQ. CDR3 loop: CASRRQGEGEANTEAFF. In DNA, the CDR3 is TGCGCCAGCAGACGACAGGGGGAGGGTGAGGCAAACACTGAAGCTTTCTTT.

The V gene is TRBV5-1, the J gene TRBJ1-3; possible D gene TRBD1, 5 bases. V gave up 4 bases and J gave up 0 bases, with 11 bases separating them. Germline values: CDR1 SGHRS, CDR2 YFSETQ. The CDR3 covers 15 residues. Here the CDR3 reads CASSPSGDSGNTIYF. In DNA, the CDR3 is TGCGCCAGCAGCCCATCGGGGGACTCTGGAAACACCATATATTTT.

The sample holds a few counts of this clone. This chain joins TRBV19 and TRBJ2-7; 8 nucleotides align to TRBD1. V shed 5 bases and J 7 bases; nucleotides not matched to a gene: 7. The V gene's germline CDR1 is LNHDA and CDR2 SQIVND (reference sequence). The CDR3 has 13 amino acids. The CDR3, as DNA: TGTGCCAGTAGTCCTGATACAGGGGGGGAGCAGTACTTC. Protein product: CASSPDTGGEQYF.

The V gene is TRBV12-5, the J gene TRBJ1-1; 9 bases align to TRBD1. The CDR3 extends over 20 amino acids. V was pared by 0 bases and J by 0 bases, with 14 bases of the junction left unmatched. Germline CDR1 LGHNT, CDR2 FRNRAP. The CDR3 protein is CASGLVGYSTTGGMNTEAFF. The DNA of the CDR3 is TGTGCTAGTGGTTTGGTAGGTTATTCGACGACAGGGGGGATGAACACTGAAGCTTTCTTT. Together with reference TRBV12-5 and TRBJ1-1, the CDR3 gives the full variable domain: DARVTQTPRHKVTEMGQEVTMRCQPILGHNTVFWYRQTMMQGLELLAYFRNRAPLDDSGMPKDRFSAEMPDATLATLKIQPSEPRDSAVYFCASGLVGYSTTGGMNTEAFFGQGTRLTVV.

J is TRBJ1-6 and V is TRBV2; TRBD1 might be the D (6 bases). Germline V gives CDR1 SNHLY, CDR2 FYNNEI. The CDR3 consists of 19 residues. The V end was cut by 6 bases, the J end by 10 bases, with 31 bases between. The CDR3 DNA sequence: TGTGCCAGCAGCGCTAAACCGACGGACAGAATAGTATACGGGTCACCCCTCCACTTT. It encodes CASSAKPTDRIVYGSPLHF.

J is TRBJ1-4 and V is TRBV7-9, with 7 bases fitting TRBD1. After removal of 5 bases from V and 8 bases from J, the junction contained 14 bases not matched to a gene. This CDR3 contains 16 residues. The germline V gene encodes CDR1 SEHNR and CDR2 FQNEAQ (reference sequence). CDR3 nucleotides: TGTGCCAGCAGCCCCAGGGCACAGGGGATGACGGAAAAACTGTTTTTT. It codes for CASSPRAQGMTEKLFF.

The chain carries TRBV6-5 and TRBJ1-6; 7 bases fit TRBD1. CDR3 length: 14 amino acids. V trimming: 7 bases; J trimming: 5 bases; junction bases outside the gene matches: 5. The V gene's germline CDR1 is MNHEY and CDR2 SVGAGI. CDR3 nucleotides: TGTGCCAGCACCCCCGGGACAGATAATTCACCCCTCCACTTT. This sequence encodes CASTPGTDNSPLHF.

This clone was seen only once. This chain connects TRBV4-3 to TRBJ1-1; tentatively, D is TRBD1 (5 bases). Trimming left V 0 bases short and J 0 bases short, with 14 bases between. Germline assignment: CDR1 LGHNA and CDR2 YSLEER. The CDR3 has 17 amino acids. For the CDR3, the DNA is TGCGCCAGCAGCCAAGATCGAGCAGGGTTAATGAACACTGAAGCTTTCTTT. The encoded protein is CASSQDRAGLMNTEAFF.

J is TRBJ2-7 and V is TRBV6-5; a possible D gene is TRBD1 (6 bases). Germline CDR1 is MNHEY and CDR2 is SVGAGI. Trimming removed 8 bases at V and 3 bases at J, with 11 bases between. This CDR3 contains 12 residues. Written as DNA, the CDR3 is TGTGCCAGCGGAAAGACAGGCTACGAGCAGTACTTC. Translated, it gives CASGKTGYEQYF.

V usage is TRBV5-1 and J usage is TRBJ2-3, with 12 bases matching TRBD2. Germline lookup yields CDR1 SGHRS and CDR2 YFSETQ. With V trimmed by 5 bases and J by 4 bases, 5 bases remained unmatched. The CDR3 length is 15 residues. The CDR3 here is CASRFLAGGPDTQYF. In nucleotides, the CDR3 is TGCGCCAGCAGGTTCCTAGCGGGGGGGCCAGATACGCAGTATTTT.

The table lists this clone with a count of one. The chain is built from TRBV5-1 and TRBJ1-1; TRBD1 matches 11 bases. This CDR3 region has 18 residues. Losses at the gene ends were 1 base for V and 4 bases for J; bases not matched to a gene: 12. Germline lookup yields CDR1 SGHRS and CDR2 YFSETQ. CDR3 protein: CASSLPGQGALEGTEAFF. CDR3 nucleotide sequence: TGCGCCAGCAGCTTGCCCGGACAGGGGGCATTAGAGGGCACTGAAGCTTTCTTT. Filled out from reference TRBV5-1 and TRBJ1-1, the complete variable domain reads KAGVTQTPRYLIKTRGQQVTLSCSPISGHRSVSWYQQTPGQGLQFLFEYFSETQRNKGNFPGRFSGRQFSNSRSEMNVSTLELGDSALYLCASSLPGQGALEGTEAFFGQGTRLTVV.

V gene TRBV7-6 combines with J gene TRBJ1-2; TRBD1 might be the D (5 bases). This CDR3 has 18 residues. CDR1 is SGHVS, CDR2 FNYEAQ, per germline. Trimming removed 0 bases at V and 6 bases at J, with 23 bases between. The CDR3 reads CASSLAHGREVSSDGYTF. The DNA for the CDR3 is TGTGCCAGCAGCTTAGCGCATGGCAGGGAAGTTAGTTCGGATGGCTACACCTTC.

This clone was seen only once. The chain has TRBV5-1 and TRBJ2-7, with D possibly matching TRBD1 (6 bases). In germline, CDR1 is SGHRS, CDR2 YFSETQ. The CDR3 has 16 residues. The V gene lost 4 bases and the J gene lost 1 base, with 18 bases spanning the gap. The CDR3 loop is CASSPMVGALSYEQYF. In DNA, the CDR3 is TGCGCCAGCAGCCCAATGGTGGGGGCTCTATCCTACGAGCAGTACTTC.

The CDR3 DNA sequence: TGTGCCAGTAGTAGACAGCAAGCGTATCCCAATCAGCCCCAGCATTTT. Encoded protein: CASSRQQAYPNQPQHF. The chain has TRBV19 and TRBJ1-5; a weak D match, TRBD1 (5 bases). V lost 4 bases, J lost 3 bases, and 16 bases lay in between. The CDR3 runs to 16 residues. Germline assignment: CDR1 LNHDA and CDR2 SQIVND (reference sequence).

This clone was detected a few times. The chain links TRBV4-1 to TRBJ2-6, with 10 positions matching TRBD2. V lost 4 bases and J lost 0; bases outside the gene matches: 18. There are 22 residues in the CDR3. Germline CDR1 is MGHRA and CDR2 is YSYEKL. In DNA, the CDR3 is TGCGCCAGCAGCCGCCTAAACACCCCGGGACTAGCGACTCCCTCTGGGGCCAACGTCCTGACTTTC. This translates into CASSRLNTPGLATPSGANVLTF.

The CDR3: CASTILGGGLYGYTF. In nucleotides, the CDR3 is TGTGCCAGCACCATTCTCGGGGGAGGGCTCTATGGCTACACCTTC. The chain combines TRBV6-5 with TRBJ1-2; a possible D gene is TRBD1 (5 bases). The CDR3 totals 15 residues. Between the trimmed V and J ends, which lost 7 bases and 4 bases, there was a span of 19 bases. Germline V gene data show CDR1 as MNHEY and CDR2 as SVGAGI.

The chain combines TRBV7-2 with TRBJ1-2, with a possible D match to TRBD1 (5 bases). Germline loops: CDR1 SGHTA, CDR2 FQGNSA. With 5 bases removed from V and 5 bases from J, the gap between germline ends came to 9 bases. This CDR3 contains 12 residues. The CDR3 loop is CASSHRIYGYTF. CDR3 nucleotide sequence: TGTGCCAGCAGCCACAGGATTTATGGCTACACCTTC.

This clone came up once. The V and J genes are TRBV3-1 (or the pseudogene TRBV3-2) and TRBJ2-7, with no clear D. Trimming cost V 1 base and J 4 bases, with 11 bases left between them. This CDR3 region has 14 residues. The germline V gene encodes CDR1 LGHDT and CDR2 YNNKEL (reference sequence). The CDR3 nucleotides read TGTGCCAGCAGCCAAGGAGGTCGAGTATACGAGCAGTACTTC. Its protein is CASSQGGRVYEQYF.

The chain links TRBV5-8 to TRBJ1-2; D remains unclear. Per the germline V gene, CDR1 is SGHTS and CDR2 is YDEGEE. Between the trimmed V and J ends, which lost 5 bases and 1 base, there was a span of 9 bases. The CDR3 is made up of 13 amino acids. Here the CDR3 DNA reads TGTGCCAGCAGGAATCCAGATAACTATGGCTACACCTTC. This encodes CASRNPDNYGYTF.

This clone was seen at least ten times. The chain employs TRBV29-1 and TRBJ2-7; 8 positions match TRBD1. The CDR3 has 14 residues. In germline, CDR1 is SQVTM, CDR2 ANQGSEA. Losses at the gene ends were 5 bases for V and 2 bases for J; bases not matched to a gene: 8. The CDR3 loop is CSVLGTGKTYEQYF. In DNA form, the CDR3 reads TGCAGCGTTCTTGGGACAGGAAAAACCTACGAGCAGTACTTC.